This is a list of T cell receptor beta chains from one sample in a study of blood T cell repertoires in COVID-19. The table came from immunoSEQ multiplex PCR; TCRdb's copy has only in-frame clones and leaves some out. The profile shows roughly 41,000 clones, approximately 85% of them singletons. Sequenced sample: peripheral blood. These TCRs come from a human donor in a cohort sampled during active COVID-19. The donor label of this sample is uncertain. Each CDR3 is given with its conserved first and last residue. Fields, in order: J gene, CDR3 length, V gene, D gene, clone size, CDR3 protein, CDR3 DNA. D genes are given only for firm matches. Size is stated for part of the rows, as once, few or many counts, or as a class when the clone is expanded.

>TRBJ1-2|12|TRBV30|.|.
CAWSVRGYGYTF
TGTGCCTGGAGTGTACGGGGGTATGGCTACACCTTC
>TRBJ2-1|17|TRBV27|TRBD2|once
CASSSPSSGGAYNEQFF
TGTGCCAGCAGTTCCCCCTCTAGCGGGGGGGCCTACAATGAGCAGTTCTTC
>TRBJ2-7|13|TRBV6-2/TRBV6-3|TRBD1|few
CASSETGWDEQYF
TGTGCCAGCAGTGAGACAGGGTGGGACGAGCAGTACTTC
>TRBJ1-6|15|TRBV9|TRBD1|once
CASSVGGGQGSPLHF
TGTGCCAGCAGCGTAGGTGGGGGACAGGGCTCACCCCTCCACTTT
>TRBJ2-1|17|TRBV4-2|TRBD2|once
CASSQRGSGVSGNEQFF
TGTGCCAGCAGCCAAAGGGGTAGCGGGGTATCGGGAAATGAGCAGTTCTTC
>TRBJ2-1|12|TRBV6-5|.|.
CASSPGGTEQFF
TGTGCCAGCAGCCCAGGAGGCACTGAGCAGTTCTTC
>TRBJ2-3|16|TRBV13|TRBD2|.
CASSSIAGESTDTQYF
TGTGCCAGCAGCTCCATAGCGGGGGAAAGTACAGATACGCAGTATTTT
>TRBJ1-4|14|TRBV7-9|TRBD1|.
CASSADRTSVLLFF
TGTGCCAGCAGCGCGGACAGGACCTCGGTATTGCTGTTTTTT
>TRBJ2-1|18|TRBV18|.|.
CASSSPEGGRSSYNEQFF
TGTGCCAGCTCCTCTCCGGAGGGGGGGCGGAGCTCCTACAATGAGCAGTTCTTC
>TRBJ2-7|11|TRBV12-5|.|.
CASGLYYEQYF
TGTGCTAGTGGTTTATACTACGAGCAGTACTTC
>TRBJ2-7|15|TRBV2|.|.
CASSSTGTRPYEQYF
TGTGCCAGCAGTTCCACCGGGACTCGTCCCTACGAGCAGTACTTC
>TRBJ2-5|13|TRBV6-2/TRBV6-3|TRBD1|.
CASSWGRGETQYF
TGTGCCAGCAGTTGGGGCAGGGGGGAGACCCAGTACTTC
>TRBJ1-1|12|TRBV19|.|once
CASSIVGLEAFF
TGTGCCAGTAGTATAGTGGGCCTTGAAGCTTTCTTT
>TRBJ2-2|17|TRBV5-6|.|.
CASRNWGRKGNTGELFF
TGTGCCAGCAGGAATTGGGGGCGGAAAGGGAACACCGGGGAGCTGTTTTTT
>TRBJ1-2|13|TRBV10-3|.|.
CAISDQGLDGYTF
TGTGCCATCAGTGACCAGGGTTTGGATGGCTACACCTTC
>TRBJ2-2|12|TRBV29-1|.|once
CSGGLGAGELFF
TGCAGCGGGGGGTTGGGCGCCGGGGAGCTGTTTTTT
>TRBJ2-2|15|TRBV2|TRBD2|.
CASKLSGGGHGELFF
TGTGCCAGCAAGTTAAGCGGGGGAGGTCACGGGGAGCTGTTTTTT
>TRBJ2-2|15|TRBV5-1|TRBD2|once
CASSTPGGPDGELFF
TGCGCCAGCAGCACCCCGGGGGGGCCTGACGGGGAGCTGTTTTTT
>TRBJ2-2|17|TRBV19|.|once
CASSIKSLTANTGELFF
TGTGCCAGTAGTATAAAGTCCCTGACAGCGAACACCGGGGAGCTGTTTTTT
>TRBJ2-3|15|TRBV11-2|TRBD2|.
CASSQLAASTDTQYF
TGTGCCAGCAGCCAGCTAGCGGCTAGCACAGATACGCAGTATTTT
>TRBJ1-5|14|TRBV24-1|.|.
CATSDFQSNQPQHF
TGTGCCACCAGTGATTTCCAGAGCAATCAGCCCCAGCATTTT
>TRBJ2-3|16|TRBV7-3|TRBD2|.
CASSFSSGGPADTQYF
TGTGCCAGCAGCTTCTCAAGCGGGGGCCCCGCGGATACGCAGTATTTT
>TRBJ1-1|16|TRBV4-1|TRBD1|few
CASSQDRTGKNTEAFF
TGCGCCAGCAGCCAAGATCGGACAGGGAAGAACACTGAAGCTTTCTTT
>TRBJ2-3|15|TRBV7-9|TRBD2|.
CASSRTSGGGDTQYF
TGTGCCAGCAGCCGCACTAGCGGGGGAGGAGATACGCAGTATTTT
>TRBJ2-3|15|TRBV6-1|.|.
CASSEEGGSTDTQYF
TGTGCCAGCAGTGAGGAGGGAGGATCCACAGATACGCAGTATTTT
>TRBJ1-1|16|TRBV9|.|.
CASSQNTGPANTEAFF
TGTGCCAGCAGTCAAAACACAGGGCCAGCGAACACTGAAGCTTTCTTT
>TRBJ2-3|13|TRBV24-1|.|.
CATSDPPRDTQYF
TGTGCCACCAGTGATCCCCCGCGAGATACGCAGTATTTT
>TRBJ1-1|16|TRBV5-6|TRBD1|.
CASSLAGRGLMTEAFF
TGTGCCAGCAGCTTGGCGGGCAGGGGGCTAATGACTGAAGCTTTCTTT
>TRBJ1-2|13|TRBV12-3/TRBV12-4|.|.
CASSPGPGGGYTF
TGTGCCAGCAGCCCGGGTCCGGGAGGGGGCTACACCTTC
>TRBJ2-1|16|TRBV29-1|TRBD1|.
CSVERRARGQNNEQFF
TGCAGCGTTGAAAGGCGGGCCAGGGGGCAAAACAATGAGCAGTTCTTC
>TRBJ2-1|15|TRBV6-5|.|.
CASLGKTSRGNEQFF
TGTGCCAGCCTAGGAAAGACTTCACGGGGCAATGAGCAGTTCTTC
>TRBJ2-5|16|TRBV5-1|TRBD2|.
CASSLFPGGAEETQYF
TGCGCCAGCAGCTTATTTCCCGGGGGGGCCGAAGAGACCCAGTACTTC
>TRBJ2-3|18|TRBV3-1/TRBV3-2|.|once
CASSQETRRGLLGDTQYF
TGTGCCAGCAGCCAAGAGACTCGGAGGGGCCTACTGGGAGATACGCAGTATTTT
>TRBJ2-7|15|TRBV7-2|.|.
CASSLGFGRRYEQYF
TGTGCCAGCAGCTTAGGTTTCGGCAGGCGCTACGAGCAGTACTTC
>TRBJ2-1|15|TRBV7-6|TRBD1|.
CASSLGTGVYNEQFF
TGTGCCAGCAGCTTAGGCACAGGGGTGTACAATGAGCAGTTCTTC
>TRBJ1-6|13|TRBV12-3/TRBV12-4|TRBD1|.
CASRTGGESPLHF
TGTGCCAGCCGGACAGGGGGCGAGTCACCCCTCCACTTT
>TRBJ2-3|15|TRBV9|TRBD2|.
CASSASGGSTDTQYF
TGTGCCAGCAGCGCCAGCGGGGGTTCCACAGATACGCAGTATTTT
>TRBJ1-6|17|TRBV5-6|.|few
CASRTTFGGPARSPLHF
TGTGCCAGCAGAACGACCTTCGGCGGCCCGGCACGGTCACCCCTCCACTTT
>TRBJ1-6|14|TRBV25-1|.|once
CASSLTGKASPLHF
TGTGCCAGCAGTCTTACAGGGAAGGCTTCACCCCTCCACTTT
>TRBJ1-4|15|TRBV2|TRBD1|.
CASSVGQGSNEKLFF
TGTGCCAGCAGTGTGGGACAGGGGTCGAACGAAAAACTGTTTTTT
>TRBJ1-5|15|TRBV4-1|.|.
CASSQVYQRDQPQHF
TGCGCCAGCAGCCAAGTCTACCAGAGGGATCAGCCCCAGCATTTT
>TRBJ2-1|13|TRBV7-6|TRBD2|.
CASTPIGGLEQFF
TGTGCCAGCACCCCGATTGGGGGACTAGAGCAGTTCTTC
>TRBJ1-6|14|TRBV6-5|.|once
CASSPGSYNSPLHF
TGTGCCAGCAGCCCGGGAAGCTATAATTCACCCCTCCACTTT
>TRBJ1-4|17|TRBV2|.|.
CASSARGPFSSNEKLFF
TGTGCCAGCAGTGCTAGGGGCCCCTTTTCATCTAATGAAAAACTGTTTTTT
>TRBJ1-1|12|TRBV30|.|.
CAWSRGLMHAFF
TGTGCCTGGAGTCGCGGACTTATGCATGCTTTCTTT
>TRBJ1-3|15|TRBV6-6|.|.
CASSPLPSSGNTIYF
TGTGCCAGCAGCCCCCTGCCGAGCTCTGGAAACACCATATATTTT
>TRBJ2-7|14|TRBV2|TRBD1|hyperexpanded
CAMKGQTYVYEQYF
TGTGCCATGAAGGGACAGACCTACGTCTACGAGCAGTACTTC
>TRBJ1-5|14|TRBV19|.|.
CASSTGLGNQPQHF
TGTGCCAGTAGTACGGGTTTGGGCAATCAGCCCCAGCATTTT